These T cell receptor beta chains were read from a single sample in a study of blood T cells in healthy people across ages. Using its own MiXCR run on the 5' RACE reads, TCRdb lists one record per CDR3 protein. In the table there are some 800,000 distinct CDR3 sequences, under 45% of which are singletons. Sequenced: blood. All receptors come from a man aged 60 to 69 in good health. Both conserved end residues are part of each CDR3. Each record gives: CDR3 length, V gene, J gene, clone size, D gene, CDR3 protein, CDR3 DNA. The D gene is left open where the match is weak. Expanded clones are given a class, and other clones once, few, many or no size at all.

>15|TRBV20-1|TRBJ2-3|NA|TRBD2
CSARDGGGGADTQYF
TGCAGTGCTAGAGATGGCGGGGGGGGTGCAGATACGCAGTATTTT
>11|TRBV27|TRBJ2-7|few|NA
CASSGGSTQYF
TGTGCCAGCAGTGGGGGATCCACGCAGTACTTC
>14|TRBV5-5|TRBJ1-2|NA|NA
CASRFDSNTYGYTF
TGTGCCAGCAGATTCGACAGTAACACTTATGGCTACACCTTC
>12|TRBV18|TRBJ2-3|few|NA
CVSSPAGDTQYF
TGTGTCAGCTCTCCGGCGGGAGATACGCAGTATTTT
>15|TRBV4-1|TRBJ2-3|NA|NA
CASSRTPGAADTQYF
TGCGCCAGCAGCCGGACGCCGGGCGCCGCAGATACGCAGTATTTT
>18|TRBV7-9|TRBJ1-4|NA|TRBD1
CASSLRGRGDRGWEKLFF
TGTGCCAGCAGCTTAAGGGGACGCGGCGACAGGGGCTGGGAAAAACTGTTTTTT
>15|TRBV7-2|TRBJ2-2|NA|NA
CASSLGGSDTGELFF
TGTGCCAGCAGCTTGGGAGGATCCGACACCGGGGAGCTGTTTTTT
>13|TRBV5-1|TRBJ2-3|many|NA
CASSLEAGDTQYF
TGCGCCAGCAGCTTGGAGGCTGGAGATACGCAGTATTTT
>13|TRBV9|TRBJ1-2|NA|NA
CASSAMGDYGYTF
TGTGCCAGCAGCGCCATGGGGGACTATGGCTACACCTTC
>14|TRBV9|TRBJ2-1|few|TRBD2
CASGLTGGPDEQFF
TGTGCCAGCGGATTAACGGGGGGGCCGGATGAGCAGTTCTTC
>14|TRBV29-1|TRBJ1-2|NA|NA
CSVFTGRRNYGYTF
TGCAGCGTATTTACAGGAAGACGTAACTATGGCTACACCTTC
>11|TRBV24-1|TRBJ2-5|few|NA
CATARGETQYF
TGTGCCACCGCTAGGGGGGAGACCCAGTACTTC
>15|TRBV12-3/TRBV12-4|TRBJ2-7|many|TRBD1
CASSRTGGISYEQYF
TGTGCCAGCAGTCGGACAGGGGGTATCTCCTACGAGCAGTACTTC